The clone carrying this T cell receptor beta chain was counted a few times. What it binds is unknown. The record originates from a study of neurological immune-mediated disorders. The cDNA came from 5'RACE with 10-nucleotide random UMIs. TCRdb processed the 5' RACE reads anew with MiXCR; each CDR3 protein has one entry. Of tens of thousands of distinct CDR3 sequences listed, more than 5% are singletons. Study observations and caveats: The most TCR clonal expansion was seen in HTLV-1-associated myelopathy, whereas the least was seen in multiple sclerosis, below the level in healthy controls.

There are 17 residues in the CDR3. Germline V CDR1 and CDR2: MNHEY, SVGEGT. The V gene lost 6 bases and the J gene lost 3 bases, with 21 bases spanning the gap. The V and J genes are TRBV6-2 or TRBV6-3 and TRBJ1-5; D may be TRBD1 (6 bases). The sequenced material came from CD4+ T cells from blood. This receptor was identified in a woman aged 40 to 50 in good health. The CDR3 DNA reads TGTGCCAGCAGCCTCAATTGGGGGGCGCGGGTCAATCAGCCCCAGCATTTT. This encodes CASSLNWGARVNQPQHF.